This TCR beta chain was identified in a study of T-cell memory formation after mild COVID-19. This clonotype was detected a few times. Its antigen is still unknown. The study's findings and limits: Within pre-infection memory, some responding clones were found, suggesting cross-reactive memory joined.

TCRdb reprocessed the 5' RACE reads via MiXCR and lists one record per CDR3 protein. This table holds about 270,000 distinct CDR3 sequences, around 15% found once. The CDR3 totals 14 residues. Germline V gene lookup returns CDR1 LNHNV and CDR2 YYDKDF (reference sequence). Trimming cost V 0 bases and J 6 bases; bases outside gene matches: 1. Sequencing input: PBMCs or a T cell subset sorted from them (not recorded which). This TCR was recovered from a man aged 18 to 29 who had mild COVID-19 (a few samples of this study predate the infection). Cell type and time point are not known. The rearrangement joins TRBV15 to TRBJ2-3; 9 nucleotides agree with TRBD2. The CDR3 here is CATSRERGGDTQYF. CDR3 DNA sequence: TGTGCCACCAGCAGAGAGCGGGGGGGGGATACGCAGTATTTT.